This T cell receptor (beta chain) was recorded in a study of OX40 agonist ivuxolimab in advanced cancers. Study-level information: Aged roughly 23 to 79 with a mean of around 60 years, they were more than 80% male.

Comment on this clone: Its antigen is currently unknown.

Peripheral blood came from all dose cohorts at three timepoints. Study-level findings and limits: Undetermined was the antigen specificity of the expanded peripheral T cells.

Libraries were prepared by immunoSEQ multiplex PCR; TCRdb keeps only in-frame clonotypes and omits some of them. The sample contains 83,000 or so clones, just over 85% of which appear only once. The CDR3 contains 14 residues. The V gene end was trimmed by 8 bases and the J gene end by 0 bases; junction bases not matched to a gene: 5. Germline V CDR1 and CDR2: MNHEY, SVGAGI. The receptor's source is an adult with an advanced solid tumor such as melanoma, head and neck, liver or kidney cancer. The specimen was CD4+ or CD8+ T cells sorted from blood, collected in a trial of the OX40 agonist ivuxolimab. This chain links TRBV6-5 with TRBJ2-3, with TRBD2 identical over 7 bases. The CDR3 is CASRRGGSTDTQYF. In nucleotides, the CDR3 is TGTGCCAGCCGACGCGGGGGTAGCACAGATACGCAGTATTTT.